This T cell receptor (beta chain) stems from a study of blood T cell repertoires in COVID-19. Whole-study context: The United States, Italy and Spain supplied acute and convalescent COVID-19 samples. T cells, B-cell-depleted T cells, or PBMCs supplied cDNA or gDNA.

TCRdb's copy holds only in-frame clones and misses some; the assay was immunoSEQ multiplex PCR. The sample has over 250,000 clones, about 87% seen once. Enrollees, about 18 to 89 years old, lived in approximately 24 US areas. The study counted Cohort 3 donors as recovered given two negative PCRs, clearance, or symptom resolution. The J segment lost 0 bases and the V segment lost 8 bases, leaving 6 bases of the junction unmatched. The CDR3 consists of 14 residues. Germline assignment: CDR1 SGHTA and CDR2 FQGNSA. This chain connects TRBV7-2 to TRBJ1-1, with TRBD1 identical over 7 bases. The sequence derives from a woman aged 50 to 65 who had recovered from COVID-19. Sequencing used PBMCs or T cells enriched from blood (not recorded which). CDR3 coding DNA: TGTGCCAGCGGAAGACAGGGCCTGAACACTGAAGCTTTCTTT. The encoded protein is CASGRQGLNTEAFF.